These T cell receptor beta chains were read from a single sample in a study of cytomegalovirus exposure and HLA in healthy donors. Profiled with immunoSEQ multiplex PCR; TCRdb holds only in-frame clones, not every one. This repertoire shows around 61,000 clones, about four fifths found once; its top ten account for around 1.7%. Sequenced sample: PBMCs. These receptors all stem from a man between 35 and 55 years old in good health and CMV-seronegative. Each CDR3 is given with its conserved first and last residue.

TRBV19,TRBJ1-6,15,CASTSGTSYNSPLHF
TRBV30,TRBJ2-7,14,CAWQRDRILRGQYF
TRBV6-5,TRBJ2-3,13,CASRGGSTDTQYF
TRBV11-2,TRBJ1-2,15,CASSQPGQVGYGYTF
TRBV19,TRBJ1-1,15,CASSATGSMNTEAFF
TRBV6-5,TRBJ2-1,14,CASRRSINYNEQFF
TRBV5-1,TRBJ2-2,16,CASSPTSGGDTGELFF
TRBV5-6,TRBJ2-5,17,CASSLVHGHRVEETQYF
TRBV15,TRBJ1-6,12,CATSSSNSPLHF
TRBV2,TRBJ2-1,17,CACQGGTGYSSYNEQFF
TRBV5-1,TRBJ2-2,17,CASRSHRGRTNTGELFF
TRBV4-1,TRBJ2-5,14,CASSQVLARETQYF
TRBV12-5,TRBJ2-3,14,CASGWDSSTDTQYF
TRBV30,TRBJ1-4,15,CACTTKASTNEKLFF
TRBV28,TRBJ2-5,16,CASSYTLGGDQETQYF
TRBV4-1,TRBJ2-1,16,CASSQVGQKIYNEQFF
TRBV5-1,TRBJ2-5,15,CASTRQGLAGETQYF
TRBV19,TRBJ1-1,14,CASILGTGGTEAFF
TRBV30,TRBJ1-5,13,CAWAGGYNQPQHF
TRBV28,TRBJ2-3,15,CASRGYFAGPDTQYF
TRBV6-4,TRBJ1-6,14,CASKGGTGNSPLHF
TRBV10-3,TRBJ1-1,15,CAISVTGTVNTEAFF
TRBV30,TRBJ2-1,13,CAWSVQRNNEQFF
TRBV7-9,TRBJ2-3,16,CASSSVGGMFTDTQYF
TRBV11-3,TRBJ2-1,16,CASSLELAGVYNEQFF
TRBV5-4,TRBJ2-3,15,CATSAGQPGTDTQYF
TRBV7-9,TRBJ1-5,15,CASSHYGSSNQPQHF
TRBV7-8,TRBJ1-2,15,CASSSKTRSNYGYTF
TRBV21-1,TRBJ2-7,15,CASSKAVGQGFEQYF
TRBV5-1,TRBJ2-1,15,CASSPLGDNYNEQFF
TRBV5-1,TRBJ1-2,16,CASSSGQLTTNYGYTF
TRBV4-3,TRBJ1-2,22,CASSQVLNPGTFTGPGKDGYTF
TRBV4-3,TRBJ2-6,17,CASSQESRGSGANVLTF
TRBV7-9,TRBJ2-3,17,CASSLRSGGPPGDTQYF
TRBV10-3,TRBJ2-5,17,CATGGGEEGQALETQYF
TRBV7-2,TRBJ1-2,13,CASSFDRANGYTF
TRBV7-9,TRBJ2-5,15,CASSSGPGRTETQYF
TRBV7-9,TRBJ2-5,15,CASSSLTGLEETQYF
TRBV19,TRBJ2-2,16,CASSKAGVQNTGELFF
TRBV2,TRBJ2-3,17,CASSLPWGAGVTDTQYF
TRBV11-3,TRBJ1-1,14,CASKLVQGNTEAFF
TRBV7-8,TRBJ2-1,16,CASSLGIAGDPREQFF
TRBV29-1,TRBJ2-5,13,CSAESGGGKTQYF
TRBV19,TRBJ1-2,12,CASSTGLGGYTF
TRBV18,TRBJ1-1,11,CASSLTGEAFF
TRBV10-3,TRBJ2-6,16,CAISDQVISGANVLTF
TRBV7-8,TRBJ1-3,13,CASSSSVGNTIYF
TRBV4-3,TRBJ1-4,18,CASSQDRRTGLVGEKLFF
TRBV30,TRBJ1-1,11,CAWIRATEAFF
TRBV5-1,TRBJ1-6,13,CASSLDRRSPLHF
TRBV27,TRBJ2-1,12,CASSAWGVEQFF
TRBV2,TRBJ2-2,14,CASRETGVTGELFF
TRBV27,TRBJ2-7,15,CASSPGRGSSYEQYF
TRBV28,TRBJ2-2,14,CASIDRGNTGELFF
TRBV4-2,TRBJ1-3,17,CASSTQLGQSSGNTIYF
TRBV9,TRBJ2-3,15,CASTRTGALFDTQYF
TRBV18,TRBJ1-2,16,CASSPLATAENYGYTF
TRBV11-2,TRBJ2-2,15,CASIPRTGNTGELFF
TRBV6-6,TRBJ2-2,14,CASRGQGGAGELFF
TRBV5-1,TRBJ1-1,16,CASTTGTGVLNTEAFF